The rows below give T cell receptor beta chains drawn from one sample of a study of CD8 T cells in ankylosing spondylitis. TCRdb passed the 5' RACE reads through MiXCR, listing each CDR3 protein once. The table records 700,000 to 850,000 distinct CDR3 sequences, over 9.5% of them present only once. Sequences were obtained from blood, either unsorted or a sorted T cell fraction (not recorded which). Source of these receptors: a male donor with ankylosing spondylitis. CDR3s leave out the opening cysteine and the closing phenylalanine or tryptophan. Fields, in order: V gene, J gene, D gene, CDR3 protein. D genes are given only for firm matches.

TRBV20-1	TRBJ1-5	NA	SASPEASGNQPQH
TRBV20-1	TRBJ2-3	NA	SARGGPGGTDTQY
TRBV12-3/TRBV12-4	TRBJ1-1	NA	ASSLARWAGTEAF
TRBV7-2	TRBJ2-7	NA	ASSPGRGVGEQY
TRBV30	TRBJ2-6	TRBD1	AWSRDRASSGANVLT
TRBV2	TRBJ2-1	NA	ASSAGWYGDEQF
TRBV7-2	TRBJ2-6	NA	ASSLSSGTGANVLT
TRBV20-1	TRBJ2-7	TRBD2	SVGGIYEQY
TRBV14	TRBJ2-1	TRBD1	ASSQTPGQGPRSSYNEQF
TRBV11-2	TRBJ2-5	TRBD2	ASSLFYQSGRARETQY
TRBV7-9	TRBJ1-1	TRBD1	ASRPGTANTEAF
TRBV6-2/TRBV6-3	TRBJ2-2	NA	ASTRAGELF
TRBV4-3	TRBJ1-2	NA	ASSQAVFNYGYT
TRBV20-1	TRBJ2-5	TRBD2	SADASGAQETQY
TRBV5-5	TRBJ1-5	NA	ASRDRDTGNQPQH
TRBV2	TRBJ2-4	TRBD1	ASGGQGPR
TRBV29-1	TRBJ2-5	TRBD2	SVSPLAGGIQETQY
TRBV19	TRBJ2-5	TRBD1	AISLGQGQQETQY
TRBV7-2	TRBJ1-5	NA	ASSLWRQEAPQH
TRBV6-2/TRBV6-3	TRBJ1-2	NA	ASRPNFKRQRDGYT
TRBV11-2	TRBJ2-2	NA	ASSPRTASNTGELF
TRBV20-1	TRBJ1-1	NA	SAPDAGVAGANTEAF
TRBV9	TRBJ1-2	NA	ASSARAGRYT
TRBV7-9	TRBJ2-6	TRBD1	ASSFTGAGANVLT
TRBV10-3	TRBJ2-7	NA	AISDPLSPRTYEQY
TRBV6-5	TRBJ2-2	TRBD2	ASSLAGARGGELF
TRBV6-1	TRBJ2-7	TRBD2	ASTEREVPYEQY
TRBV16	TRBJ1-5	NA	ASSQLSGTLSNQPQH
TRBV10-3	TRBJ1-4	NA	AISESSEEKLF